The present T cell receptor (beta chain) was sequenced within a study of response to subunit inactivated influenza vaccine. The study's findings and limits: Authors suggested each seasonal flu vaccination may recruit only limited numbers of new T cells.

A single record per CDR3 protein comes from TCRdb applying MiXCR to the RT-PCR reads. The sample has more than 400,000 distinct CDR3 sequences, 9.5% to 13% seen once. This clonotype was counted a few times. The target antigen is unknown. CDR3 length: 15 amino acids. Between the trimmed V and J ends, which lost 7 bases and 0 bases, there was a span of 12 bases. Germline CDR1 reads KGHDR; CDR2 reads SFDVKD. This chain links TRBV24-1 with TRBJ1-5, with D uncertain. The origin of this receptor is a man aged 50-60 years who received an inactivated influenza vaccine. Specimen: PBMCs from blood, collected 35 to 45 days after vaccination. This chain's CDR3 is CATRVWQTSNQPQHF. In DNA form, the CDR3 reads TGTGCCACCAGGGTTTGGCAAACTAGCAATCAGCCCCAGCATTTT.